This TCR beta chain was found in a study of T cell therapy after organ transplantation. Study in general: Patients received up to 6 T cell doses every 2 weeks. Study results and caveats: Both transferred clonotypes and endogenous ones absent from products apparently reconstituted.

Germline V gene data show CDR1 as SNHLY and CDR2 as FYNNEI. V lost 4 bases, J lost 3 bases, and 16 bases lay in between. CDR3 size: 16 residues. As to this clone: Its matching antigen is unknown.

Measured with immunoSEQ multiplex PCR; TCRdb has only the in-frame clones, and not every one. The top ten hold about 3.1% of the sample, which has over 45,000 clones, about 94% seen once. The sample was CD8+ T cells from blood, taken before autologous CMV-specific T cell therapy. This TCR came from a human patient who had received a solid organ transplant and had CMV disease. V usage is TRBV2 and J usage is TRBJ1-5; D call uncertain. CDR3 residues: CASSVVLVGPNQPQHF. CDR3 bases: TGTGCCAGCAGTGTAGTTTTGGTGGGCCCCAATCAGCCCCAGCATTTT.